This paragraph reports one T cell receptor beta chain. The data were obtained in a study of blood T cell repertoires in COVID-19. Original handling: Amplified reference gene primers provided the basis for estimating nucleated cell counts. Clones were sequenced by immunoSEQ multiplex PCR, and TCRdb holds only the in-frame ones, with some missing. The DNA gave D and trimming, while V, J and clone size come from that table. The sample lists approximately 120,000 clones, about four fifths occurring once. Germline CDR1 and CDR2: SGHRS and YFSETQ. The V gene lost 3 bases and the J gene lost 6 bases, with 10 bases spanning the gap. The CDR3 is 14 residues long.

The chain links TRBV5-1 to TRBJ1-6; D perhaps matches TRBD1 (6 bases). The sequence was collected from a human donor in a cohort sampled during active COVID-19. The sequenced sample was peripheral blood. The CDR3 region is CASSSGQPNSPLHF. The CDR3 DNA reads TGCGCCAGCAGCTCTGGACAGCCTAATTCACCCCTCCACTTT.